This is a list of T cell receptor beta chains from one sample in a study of blood T cell repertoires in COVID-19. TCRdb's table, derived via immunoSEQ multiplex PCR, lists solely in-frame clones and lacks some. The sample gives roughly 200,000 clones, 70% to 90% of which show up once; around 6.5% is in the top ten. The specimen was peripheral blood. These receptors were obtained from a man older than 75 with acute or convalescent COVID-19. Each CDR3 is given with its conserved first and last residue. A D gene is named only where the DNA matches it firmly. Some rows have no size entry. The others give once, few or many, or a class for an expanded clone.

clone_size cdr3_length d_call j_call v_call cdr3_nt cdr3_aa
few 11 TRBD2 TRBJ2-1 TRBV7-9 TGTGCCATACGGGAGGTCAATGAGCAGTTCTTC CAIREVNEQFF
. 14 . TRBJ1-1 TRBV29-1 TGCAGCGTTGAAGTTGTAGGGGAGGGGACTGAAGCTTTCTTT CSVEVVGEGTEAFF
. 14 . TRBJ2-1 TRBV24-1 TGTGCCACCAGTGGAGGATCCAGGGACAATGAGCAGTTCTTC CATSGGSRDNEQFF
. 12 . TRBJ2-7 TRBV28 TGTGCCATCGGACAGCCCCGCTACGAGCAGTACTTC CAIGQPRYEQYF
. 13 . TRBJ1-1 TRBV6-6 TGTGCCAGCAGTGATACGGGCAGGGAAAGTGCTTTCTTT CASSDTGRESAFF
once 15 TRBD1 TRBJ1-5 TRBV18 TGTGCCAGCTCACCTCCGGGACAGGGAAGACAGCCCCAGCATTTT CASSPPGQGRQPQHF
. 14 . TRBJ1-4 TRBV11-1 TGTGCCAGCAGCTTAAGCGGGGGCAGACGGGAACTGTTTTTT CASSLSGGRRELFF
once 14 TRBD1 TRBJ1-4 TRBV7-8 TGTGCCAGCAGCCCGACCGGGACAGCTGAAAAACTGTTTTTT CASSPTGTAEKLFF
. 16 . TRBJ2-3 TRBV6-5 TGTGCCAGCAGTTTGGGGACTCGACTCAGCACAGATACGCAGTATTTT CASSLGTRLSTDTQYF
. 17 . TRBJ1-6 TRBV14 TGTGCCAGCAGCCAAGACACGGGTAGCTCCTATAATTCACCCCTCCACTTT CASSQDTGSSYNSPLHF
. 14 . TRBJ2-2 TRBV5-1 TGCGCCAGCAGCTTGACCGCAGGGGCCGGGGAGCTGTTTTTT CASSLTAGAGELFF
. 13 TRBD1 TRBJ1-5 TRBV6-5 TGTGCCAGCCTGGGACAGGGTGGCCAGCCCCAGCATTTT CASLGQGGQPQHF
. 12 . TRBJ2-3 TRBV5-4 TGTGCCAGCAGCTCGTACACAGATACGCAGTATTTT CASSSYTDTQYF
. 15 . TRBJ2-5 TRBV19 TGTGCCAGTAGTGATAGACCGGCAGGGGCAGAGACCCAGTACTTC CASSDRPAGAETQYF
. 14 TRBD1 TRBJ2-7 TRBV11-2 TGTGCCAGCAGCCGCCGGACAGGGTTCCACGAGCAGTACTTC CASSRRTGFHEQYF
. 19 . TRBJ1-5 TRBV6-4 TGTGCCAGCAGTGACTCGCCGGCTGAAGCACTACCCTTCAATCAGCCCCAGCATTTT CASSDSPAEALPFNQPQHF
. 13 TRBD1 TRBJ1-2 TRBV6-5 TGTGCCACATCCGAGACAGGGGGCTTAGGCTACACCTTC CATSETGGLGYTF
. 16 TRBD2 TRBJ2-3 TRBV27 TGTGCCAGCAGTTTAATCCGTAGCGGGAGGGCGGATACGCAGTATTTT CASSLIRSGRADTQYF
. 12 . TRBJ2-7 TRBV2 TGTGCCAGCAGTGAGGGCGAATTTAGGCAGTACTTC CASSEGEFRQYF
. 18 TRBD1 TRBJ2-6 TRBV7-9 TGTGCCAGCAGCCAATTGACAGGGGGACGCTCTGGGGCCAACGTCCTGACTTTC CASSQLTGGRSGANVLTF
few 15 TRBD1 TRBJ1-6 TRBV27 TGTGCCAGCAGGAGCGCGGGACAGGGGAATTCACCCCTCCACTTT CASRSAGQGNSPLHF
. 17 . TRBJ2-1 TRBV7-8 TGTGCCAGCAGCCAGAACCCCCAGGGAAGTAGTTACAATGAGCAGTTCTTC CASSQNPQGSSYNEQFF
. 12 . TRBJ1-1 TRBV5-6 TGTGCCAGCAGTAGGGACTACACTGAAGCTTTCTTT CASSRDYTEAFF
. 14 . TRBJ2-5 TRBV11-2 TGTGCCAGCAGCTTTCGGGCGGGAAAAGAGACCCAGTACTTC CASSFRAGKETQYF
. 15 . TRBJ2-1 TRBV4-3 TGCGCCAGCAGCGTCGCCAGTAACGTGGTCAGTGAGCAGTTCTTC CASSVASNVVSEQFF
. 14 TRBD2 TRBJ2-3 TRBV7-9 TGTGCCAGCAGCTTGCGAGCGGGAGGGGATACGCAGTATTTT CASSLRAGGDTQYF
few 16 TRBD1 TRBJ1-4 TRBV7-9 TGTGCCAGCAGCACCGACAAACCCCGGGACAGGGGAGAACTGTTTTTT CASSTDKPRDRGELFF
. 16 TRBD1 TRBJ1-2 TRBV18 TGTGCCAGCTCACCACCGATGACAGGGCCTAACTATGGCTACACCTTC CASSPPMTGPNYGYTF
. 14 . TRBJ2-2 TRBV6-5 TGTGCCAGCAGTAGATCCGGGTCTTTGGGGGAGCTGTTTTTT CASSRSGSLGELFF
. 12 TRBD1 TRBJ2-7 TRBV19 TGTGCCACGGGACAGGGATCCTACGAGCAGTACTTC CATGQGSYEQYF
few 13 TRBD1 TRBJ1-2 TRBV5-1 TGCGCCAGCAGCTCTCTAGGGGGCGATGGCTACACCTTC CASSSLGGDGYTF
. 14 TRBD1 TRBJ1-5 TRBV10-1 TGCGCCAGCACCGAGACAGGGGACAATCAGCCCCAGCATTTT CASTETGDNQPQHF
. 16 . TRBJ1-5 TRBV30 TGTGCCTGGCAGCAAGGACCAACGGGGGGCAATCAGCCCCAGCATTTT CAWQQGPTGGNQPQHF
. 17 . TRBJ1-6 TRBV19 TGTGCCAGTAGTATTGGAGGACAGAGCTCCTATAATTCACCCCTCCACTTT CASSIGGQSSYNSPLHF
. 16 . TRBJ2-5 TRBV9 TGTGCCAGCAGCGTTCGGGGGAAGGTTGGCCAAGAGACCCAGTACTTC CASSVRGKVGQETQYF
. 13 . TRBJ2-3 TRBV12-3/TRBV12-4 TGTGCCAGCAGTTTAACTGCGGGAGATACGCAGTATTTT CASSLTAGDTQYF
. 14 . TRBJ2-3 TRBV5-4 TGTGCCAGCAGCTTTATAGAAGACACAGATACGCAGTATTTT CASSFIEDTDTQYF
few 19 TRBD2 TRBJ2-3 TRBV6-2/TRBV6-3 TGTGCCAGCAGTCCACCAGCCACCGGGACTAGCGGATTGACAGATACGCAGTATTTT CASSPPATGTSGLTDTQYF
. 15 TRBD1 TRBJ2-2 TRBV27 TGTGCCAGCAGTTTATCTTACAGGGGGACCGGGGAGCTGTTTTTT CASSLSYRGTGELFF
. 16 TRBD2 TRBJ2-5 TRBV5-1 TGCGCCAGCAGCCAATCTAGCGGGAGGGCCCTGGAGACCCAGTACTTC CASSQSSGRALETQYF
. 15 . TRBJ1-1 TRBV10-3 TGTGCCATCAGTGAGTCTGGGCAGGCAAACACTGAAGCTTTCTTT CAISESGQANTEAFF
. 15 . TRBJ2-2 TRBV19 TGTGCCAGTACCCCCCGGCGGGAGAACACCGGGGAGCTGTTTTTT CASTPRRENTGELFF
. 16 TRBD1 TRBJ2-7 TRBV6-1 TGTGCCAGCAGCGAAGGCCGACAGGGGGCAGCCCACGAGCAGTACTTC CASSEGRQGAAHEQYF
. 14 TRBD2 TRBJ2-1 TRBV11-2 TGTGCCAGCAGGCCAGCGGGAGTTTTTCATGAGCAGTTCTTC CASRPAGVFHEQFF
. 14 TRBD1 TRBJ1-1 TRBV19 TGTGCCAGTAGTATAGTAGGGGGCGGAACTGAAGCTTTCTTT CASSIVGGGTEAFF
. 12 . TRBJ1-1 TRBV28 TGTGCCAGCAAAAGGGGTTCTACTGAAGCTTTCTTT CASKRGSTEAFF
. 14 TRBD1 TRBJ1-2 TRBV6-5 TGTGCCAGCAGAACGGGACAGGTGGCAAATGGCTACACCTTC CASRTGQVANGYTF
. 16 TRBD2 TRBJ2-3 TRBV7-6 TGTGCCAGCAGCTTAGGGATTAGCGGGAGAGCAGATACGCAGTATTTT CASSLGISGRADTQYF